Listed below are T cell receptor beta chains from one sample, sequenced in a study of T cell repertoires in cytomegalovirus infection. A single record per CDR3 protein comes from TCRdb applying MiXCR to the reads. The top ten hold over 13% of the sample, which has 900,000 to 950,000 distinct CDR3 sequences, roughly 30% seen once. These receptors have no known antigen. Material: cultured CD8+ T cells from PBMCs, obtained from culture after CMV antigen stimulation. The source of these receptors is a human donor in good health (CMV status not recorded). Some clones in this sample may be carry-over from other donors' samples. Both conserved end residues are part of each CDR3. A D gene is named only where the DNA matches it firmly. Expanded clones get a size class; other rows say once, few or many, or leave the size out.

CDR3nt | CDR3aa | v_gene | d_gene | j_gene | abundance | len
TGTGCCAGCAGCCCCGGGGGCGGGGGAGGTGAGCAGTTCTTC | CASSPGGGGGEQFF | TRBV7-6 | NA | TRBJ2-1 | NA | 14
TGTGCCAGCAGGCGGGGGACAGAAGGCAATGAGCAGTTCTTC | CASRRGTEGNEQFF | TRBV27 | NA | TRBJ2-1 | NA | 14
TGTGCCAACAGTCCCCTGGGGGGGGCGGATTATGGCTACACCTTC | CANSPLGGADYGYTF | TRBV27 | NA | TRBJ1-2 | NA | 15
TGCGCCAGCAGCCAACTCCGGGGTACCACTGAAGCTTTCTTT | CASSQLRGTTEAFF | TRBV4-3 | NA | TRBJ1-1 | few | 14
TGTGTCAGCAGAGGGGTAGCGGGCAACTACAATGAGCAGTTCTTC | CVSRGVAGNYNEQFF | TRBV7-6 | TRBD2 | TRBJ2-1 | NA | 15
TGTGCCAGCAGTTCTACCGGGACTAGCGGGGTTGAGACCCAGTACTTC | CASSSTGTSGVETQYF | TRBV6-2/TRBV6-3 | TRBD2 | TRBJ2-5 | few | 16
TGTGCCAGCAGTTCGCTGACAGGGTATAACACTGAAGCTTTCTTT | CASSSLTGYNTEAFF | TRBV28 | TRBD1 | TRBJ1-1 | NA | 15
TGTGCCAGCAGTTACCGGATCGAAGAGACCCAGTACTTC | CASSYRIEETQYF | TRBV6-6 | NA | TRBJ2-5 | NA | 13
TGTGCCAGCAGCTTCTCTAGCGGGGACCTCACCGGGGAGCTGTTTTTT | CASSFSSGDLTGELFF | TRBV5-5 | TRBD2 | TRBJ2-2 | few | 16
TGTGCCAGCAGCTCTGCGGGCGAGCAGTACTTC | CASSSAGEQYF | TRBV7-9 | NA | TRBJ2-7 | few | 11
TGTGCCAGCAGCTTAGCGGTCGGAGGGTATTCAGAGACCCAGTACTTC | CASSLAVGGYSETQYF | TRBV7-9 | NA | TRBJ2-5 | few | 16
TGCGCCAGCAGCCAGGAGGACAGGGCGGTCGTCTATGGCTACACCTTC | CASSQEDRAVVYGYTF | TRBV4-1 | TRBD1 | TRBJ1-2 | few | 16
TGTGCCAGCAGGATTAACAGGGGTGTTGAGCAGTTCTTC | CASRINRGVEQFF | TRBV6-5 | TRBD1 | TRBJ2-1 | NA | 13
TGTGCCAGCAGCCAAGCAGCAGGGCTGAACACTGAAGCTTTCTTT | CASSQAAGLNTEAFF | TRBV14 | NA | TRBJ1-1 | NA | 15
TGTGCCAGCAGTTTAACAGGGGACAGTGAAGCTTTCTTT | CASSLTGDSEAFF | TRBV28 | TRBD1 | TRBJ1-1 | NA | 13
TGTGCCAGCAGCTTAGGCGAGCAGTACTTC | CASSLGEQYF | TRBV7-2 | NA | TRBJ2-7 | many | 10
TGTGCCAGCAGTATACGAACACCGGCCGGCACAGATACGCAGTATTTT | CASSIRTPAGTDTQYF | TRBV27 | NA | TRBJ2-3 | NA | 16
TGCAGCGCTTTGGGACTAGCGGAACACAATGAGCAGTTCTTC | CSALGLAEHNEQFF | TRBV29-1 | TRBD2 | TRBJ2-1 | NA | 14